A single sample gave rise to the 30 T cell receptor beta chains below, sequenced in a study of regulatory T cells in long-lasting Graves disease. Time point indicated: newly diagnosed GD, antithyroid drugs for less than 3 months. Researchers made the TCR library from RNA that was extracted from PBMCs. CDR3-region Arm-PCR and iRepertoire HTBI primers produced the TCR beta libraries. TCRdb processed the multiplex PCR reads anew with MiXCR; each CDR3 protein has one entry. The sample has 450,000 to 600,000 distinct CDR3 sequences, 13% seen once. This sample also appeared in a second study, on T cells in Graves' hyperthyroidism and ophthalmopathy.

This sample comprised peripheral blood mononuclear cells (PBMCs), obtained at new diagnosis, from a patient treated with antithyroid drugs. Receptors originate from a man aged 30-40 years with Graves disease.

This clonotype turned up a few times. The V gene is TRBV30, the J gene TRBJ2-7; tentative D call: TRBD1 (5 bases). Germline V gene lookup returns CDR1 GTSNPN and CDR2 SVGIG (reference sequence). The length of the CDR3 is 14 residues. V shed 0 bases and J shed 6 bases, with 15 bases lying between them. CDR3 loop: CAWSVGFLRGEQYF. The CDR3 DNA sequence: TGTGCCTGGAGTGTTGGTTTTCTTAGGGGCGAGCAGTACTTC.

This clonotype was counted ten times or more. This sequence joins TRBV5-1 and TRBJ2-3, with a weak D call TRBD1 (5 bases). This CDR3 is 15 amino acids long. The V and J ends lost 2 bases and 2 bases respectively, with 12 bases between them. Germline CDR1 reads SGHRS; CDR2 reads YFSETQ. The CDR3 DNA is TGCGCCAGCAGCTTCGACAGCCACCCCACAGATACGCAGTATTTT. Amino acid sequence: CASSFDSHPTDTQYF.

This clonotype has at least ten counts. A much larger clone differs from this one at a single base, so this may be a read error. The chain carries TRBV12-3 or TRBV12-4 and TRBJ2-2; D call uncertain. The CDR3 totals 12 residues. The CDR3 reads CASTLNTGELFF. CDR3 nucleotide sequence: TGTGCCAGCACTTTAAACACCGGGGAGCTGTTTTTT.

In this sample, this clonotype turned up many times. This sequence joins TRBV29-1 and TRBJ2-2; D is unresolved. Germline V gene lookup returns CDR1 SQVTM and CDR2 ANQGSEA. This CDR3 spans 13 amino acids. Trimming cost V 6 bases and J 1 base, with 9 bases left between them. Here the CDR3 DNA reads TGCAGCGTCCTTCAAGTGAACACCGGGGAGCTGTTTTTT. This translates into CSVLQVNTGELFF.

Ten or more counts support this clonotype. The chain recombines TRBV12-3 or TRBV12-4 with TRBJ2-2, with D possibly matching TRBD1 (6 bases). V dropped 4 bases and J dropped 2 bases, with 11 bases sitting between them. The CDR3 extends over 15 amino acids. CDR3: CASSYGTINTGELFF. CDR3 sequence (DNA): TGTGCCAGCAGTTATGGGACAATTAACACCGGGGAGCTGTTTTTT.

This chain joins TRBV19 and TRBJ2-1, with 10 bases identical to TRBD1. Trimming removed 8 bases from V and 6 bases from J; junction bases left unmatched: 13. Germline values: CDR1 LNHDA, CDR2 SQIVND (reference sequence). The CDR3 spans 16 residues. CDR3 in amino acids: CASDRGQTQGINEQFF. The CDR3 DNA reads TGTGCCAGTGACAGGGGGCAGACCCAGGGGATCAATGAGCAGTTCTTC.

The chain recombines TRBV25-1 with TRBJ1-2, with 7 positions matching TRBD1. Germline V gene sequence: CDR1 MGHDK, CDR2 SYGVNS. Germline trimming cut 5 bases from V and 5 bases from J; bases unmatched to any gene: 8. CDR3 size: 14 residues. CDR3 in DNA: TGTGCCAGCAGTCGCGGGGGCAGGGGGTATGGCTACACCTTC. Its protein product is CASSRGGRGYGYTF.

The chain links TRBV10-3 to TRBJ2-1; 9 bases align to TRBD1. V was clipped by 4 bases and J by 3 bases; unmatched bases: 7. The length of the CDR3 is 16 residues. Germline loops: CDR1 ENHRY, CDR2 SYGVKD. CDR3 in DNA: TGTGCCATCAGTGCGCGAGGGACAGGGTACTACAATGAGCAGTTCTTC. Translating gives CAISARGTGYYNEQFF.

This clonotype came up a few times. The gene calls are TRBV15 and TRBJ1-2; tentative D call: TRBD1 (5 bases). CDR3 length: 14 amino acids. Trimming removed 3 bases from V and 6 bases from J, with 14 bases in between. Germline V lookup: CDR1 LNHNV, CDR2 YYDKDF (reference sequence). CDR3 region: CATSRGEVGDGYTF. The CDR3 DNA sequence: TGTGCCACCAGCAGGGGGGAGGTCGGTGATGGCTACACCTTC.

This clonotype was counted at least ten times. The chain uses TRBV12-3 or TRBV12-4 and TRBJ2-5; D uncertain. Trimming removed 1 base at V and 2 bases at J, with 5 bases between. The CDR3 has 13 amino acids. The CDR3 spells CASSLVTQETQYF. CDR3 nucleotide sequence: TGTGCCAGCAGTTTAGTAACACAAGAGACCCAGTACTTC.

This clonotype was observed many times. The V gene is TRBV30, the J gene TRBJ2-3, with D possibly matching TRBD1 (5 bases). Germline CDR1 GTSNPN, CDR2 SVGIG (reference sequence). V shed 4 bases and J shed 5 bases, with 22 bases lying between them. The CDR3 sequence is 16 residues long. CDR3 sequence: CAWNYQGVSWGDTQYF. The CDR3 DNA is TGTGCCTGGAATTATCAGGGCGTCAGCTGGGGAGATACGCAGTATTTT.

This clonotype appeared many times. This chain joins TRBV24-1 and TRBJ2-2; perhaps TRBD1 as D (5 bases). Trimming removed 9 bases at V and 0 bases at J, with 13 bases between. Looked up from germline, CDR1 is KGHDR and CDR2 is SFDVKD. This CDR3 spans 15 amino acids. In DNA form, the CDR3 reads TGTGCCACCCGGGTGGGGCAGTCGAACACCGGGGAGCTGTTTTTT. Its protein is CATRVGQSNTGELFF.

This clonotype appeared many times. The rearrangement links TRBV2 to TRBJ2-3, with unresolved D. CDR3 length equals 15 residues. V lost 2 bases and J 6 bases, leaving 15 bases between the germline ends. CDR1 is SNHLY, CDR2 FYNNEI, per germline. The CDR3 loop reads CASSEYRASWDTQYF. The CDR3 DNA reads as TGTGCCAGCAGTGAATATAGGGCTAGTTGGGATACGCAGTATTTT.

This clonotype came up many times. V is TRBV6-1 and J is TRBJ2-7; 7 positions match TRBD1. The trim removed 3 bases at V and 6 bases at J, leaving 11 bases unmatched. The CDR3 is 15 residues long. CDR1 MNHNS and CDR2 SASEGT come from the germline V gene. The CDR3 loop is CASSETGSPGGEQYF. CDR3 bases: TGTGCCAGCAGTGAGACCGGGTCACCAGGGGGCGAGCAGTACTTC.

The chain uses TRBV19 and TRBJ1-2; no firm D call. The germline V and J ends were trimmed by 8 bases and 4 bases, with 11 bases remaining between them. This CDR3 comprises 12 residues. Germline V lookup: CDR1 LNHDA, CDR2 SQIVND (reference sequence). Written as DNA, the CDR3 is TGTGCCAGTGGGCGAAACCTCTATGGCTACACCTTC. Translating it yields CASGRNLYGYTF.

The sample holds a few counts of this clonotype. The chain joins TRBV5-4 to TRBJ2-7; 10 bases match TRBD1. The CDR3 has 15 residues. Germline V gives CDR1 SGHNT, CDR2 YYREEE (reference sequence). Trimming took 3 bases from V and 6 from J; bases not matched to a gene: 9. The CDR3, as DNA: TGTGCCAGCAGCTCGACGCCCGGGACAGGGGTCGAGCAGTACTTC. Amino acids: CASSSTPGTGVEQYF.

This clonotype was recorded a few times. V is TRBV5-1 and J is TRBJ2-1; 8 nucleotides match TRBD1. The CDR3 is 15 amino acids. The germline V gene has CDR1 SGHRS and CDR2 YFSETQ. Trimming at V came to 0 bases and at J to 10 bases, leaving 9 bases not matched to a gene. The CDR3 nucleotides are TGCGCCAGCAGCTTGGCCGTTTCGAGACAGGGGGAGCAGTTCTTC. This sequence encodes CASSLAVSRQGEQFF.

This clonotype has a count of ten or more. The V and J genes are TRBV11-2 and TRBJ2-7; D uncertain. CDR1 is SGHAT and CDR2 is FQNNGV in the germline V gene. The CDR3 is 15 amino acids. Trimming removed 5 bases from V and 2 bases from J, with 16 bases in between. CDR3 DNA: TGTGCCAGCAGCCCCACAGTGGGTGGTCCCTACGAGCAGTACTTC. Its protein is CASSPTVGGPYEQYF.

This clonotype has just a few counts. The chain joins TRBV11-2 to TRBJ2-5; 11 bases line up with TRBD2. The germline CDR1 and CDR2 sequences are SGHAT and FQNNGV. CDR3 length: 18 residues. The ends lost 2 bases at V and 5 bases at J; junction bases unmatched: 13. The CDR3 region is CASSLLRGTSGSRETQYF. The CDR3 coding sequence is TGTGCCAGCAGCTTATTAAGGGGAACTAGCGGGAGCCGGGAGACCCAGTACTTC.

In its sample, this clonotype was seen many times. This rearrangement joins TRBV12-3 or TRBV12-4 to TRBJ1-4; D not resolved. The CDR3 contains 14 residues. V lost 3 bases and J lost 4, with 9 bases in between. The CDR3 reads CASSFNSLNEKLFF. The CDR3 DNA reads TGTGCCAGCAGTTTTAACAGCCTTAATGAAAAACTGTTTTTT.

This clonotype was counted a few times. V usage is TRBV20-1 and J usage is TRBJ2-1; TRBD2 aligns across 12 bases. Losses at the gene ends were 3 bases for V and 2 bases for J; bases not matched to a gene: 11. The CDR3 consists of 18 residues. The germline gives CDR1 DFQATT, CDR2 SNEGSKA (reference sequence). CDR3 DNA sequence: TGCAGTGCTAGGAATGCGGCTAGCGGGAGGGTAACCTACAATGAGCAGTTCTTC. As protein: CSARNAASGRVTYNEQFF.

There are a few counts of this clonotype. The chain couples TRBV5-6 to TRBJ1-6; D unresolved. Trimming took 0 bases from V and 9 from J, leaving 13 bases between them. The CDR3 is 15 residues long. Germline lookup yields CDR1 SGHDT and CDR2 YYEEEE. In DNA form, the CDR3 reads TGTGCCAGCAGCTTGGGTGGTGAATGGGGTTCACCCCTCCACTTT. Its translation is CASSLGGEWGSPLHF.

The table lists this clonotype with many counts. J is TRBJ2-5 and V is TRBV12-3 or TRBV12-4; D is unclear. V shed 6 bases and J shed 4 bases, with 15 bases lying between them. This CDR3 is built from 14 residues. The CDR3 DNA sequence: TGTGCCAGCAGCATGGACGCTTTTAGAGAGACCCAGTACTTC. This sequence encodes CASSMDAFRETQYF.

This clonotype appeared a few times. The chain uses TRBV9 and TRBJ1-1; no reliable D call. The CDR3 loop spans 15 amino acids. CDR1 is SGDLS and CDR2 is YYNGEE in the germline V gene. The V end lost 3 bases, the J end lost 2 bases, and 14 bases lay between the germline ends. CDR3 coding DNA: TGTGCCAGCAGCGCCCCGTCGACCCTCAACACTGAAGCTTTCTTT. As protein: CASSAPSTLNTEAFF.

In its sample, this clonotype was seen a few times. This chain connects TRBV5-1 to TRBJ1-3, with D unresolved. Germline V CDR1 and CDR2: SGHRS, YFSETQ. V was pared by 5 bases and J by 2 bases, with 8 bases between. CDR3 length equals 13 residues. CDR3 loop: CASRVFTGNTIYF. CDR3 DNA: TGCGCCAGCAGGGTTTTTACTGGAAACACCATATATTTT.

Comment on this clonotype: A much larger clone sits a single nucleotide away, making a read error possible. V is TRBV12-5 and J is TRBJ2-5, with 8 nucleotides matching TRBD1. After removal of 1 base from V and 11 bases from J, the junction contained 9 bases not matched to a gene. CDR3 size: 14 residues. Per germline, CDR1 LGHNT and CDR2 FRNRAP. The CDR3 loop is CASGLAHRGDVQYF. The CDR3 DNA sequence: TGTGCTAGTGGTTTGGCCCACAGGGGGGACGTACAGTACTTC. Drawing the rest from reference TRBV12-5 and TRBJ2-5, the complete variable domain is DARVTQTPRHKVTEMGQEVTMRCQPILGHNTVFWYRQTMMQGLELLAYFRNRAPLDDSGMPKDRFSAEMPDATLATLKIQPSEPRDSAVYFCASGLAHRGDVQYFGPGTRLLVL.

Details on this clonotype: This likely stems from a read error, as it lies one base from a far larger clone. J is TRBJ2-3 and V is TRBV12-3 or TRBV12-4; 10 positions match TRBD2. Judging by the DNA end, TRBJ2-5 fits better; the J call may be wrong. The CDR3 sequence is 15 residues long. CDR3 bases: TGTGCCAGCAGTCTCGGACTAGCGGAAGGGGGGACCCAGTACTTC. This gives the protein CASSLGLAEGGTQYF.

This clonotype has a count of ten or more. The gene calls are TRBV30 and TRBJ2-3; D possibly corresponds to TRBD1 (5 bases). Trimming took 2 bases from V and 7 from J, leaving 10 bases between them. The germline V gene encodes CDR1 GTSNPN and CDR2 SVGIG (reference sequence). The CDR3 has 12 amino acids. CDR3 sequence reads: CAWSSRVYTQYF. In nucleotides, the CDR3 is TGTGCCTGGAGTAGCAGGGTGTATACGCAGTATTTT.

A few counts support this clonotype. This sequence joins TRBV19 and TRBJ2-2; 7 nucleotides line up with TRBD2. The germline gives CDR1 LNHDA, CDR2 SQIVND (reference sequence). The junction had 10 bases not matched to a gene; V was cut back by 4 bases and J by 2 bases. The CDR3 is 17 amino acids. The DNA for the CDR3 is TGTGCCAGTAGTAAGGTTTCGGCTAGCGGTAACACCGGGGAGCTGTTTTTT. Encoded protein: CASSKVSASGNTGELFF.

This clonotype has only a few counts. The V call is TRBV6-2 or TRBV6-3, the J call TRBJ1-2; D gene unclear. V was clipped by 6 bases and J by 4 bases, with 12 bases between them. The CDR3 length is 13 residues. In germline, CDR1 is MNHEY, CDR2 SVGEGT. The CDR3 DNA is TGTGCCAGCAGCCCCTCCGGAATCTATGGCTACACCTTC. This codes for CASSPSGIYGYTF.